The 15 T cell receptor beta chains below come from one sample, sequenced in a study of T cell responses to AZD1222 COVID-19 vaccine listed by TCRdb under 2021. In light of the paper, this sample's time point label describes: baseline before first vaccination. Library method: the immunoSEQ multiplex PCR assay. What TCRdb holds here is the immuneACCESS table cut down to in-frame rearrangements. Part of the clones is not present; checked against another copy, under half of the missing clones reflect an unresolved V gene, and the others are unexplained. The table for this sample lists approximately 260,000 clones; 80% to 95% of them were counted only once. The ten largest clones represent about 0.5% of the sample. Sequenced material: peripheral blood, taken on day 0 of AZD1222 vaccination. These receptors were collected from an adult in good health.

Regarding this clone: An end of the junction does not agree with germline; a read error may underlie this. The chain has TRBV6-6 and TRBJ2-1, with D possibly TRBD2 on 5 matching bases. This CDR3 comprises 12 residues. CDR1 MNHNY and CDR2 SVGAGI come from the germline V gene (reference sequence). The CDR3 loop reads CASSVQVDGLLF. The CDR3 coding sequence is TGTGCCAGCAGTGTCCAGGTGGACGGACTCCTCTTC.

The V gene is TRBV5-6, the J gene TRBJ2-7, with D maybe TRBD1 (5 bases). The CDR3 is 14 amino acids. V lost 2 bases and J lost 2, with 11 bases in between. Germline V CDR1 and CDR2: SGHDT, YYEEEE. CDR3 in amino acids: CASSFFQGTYEQYF. The CDR3, as DNA: TGTGCCAGCAGCTTCTTCCAGGGAACCTACGAGCAGTACTTC.

The rearrangement uses TRBV20-1 and TRBJ2-5; TRBD1 agrees at 7 bases. Germline CDR1 reads DFQATT; CDR2 reads SNEGSKA (reference sequence). This CDR3 region has 10 residues. The CDR3 here is CRTGKETQYF. Written as DNA, the CDR3 is TGCAGGACAGGGAAGGAGACCCAGTACTTC.

The rearrangement uses TRBV7-9 and TRBJ2-2; 8 bases map to TRBD2. The CDR3 sequence is 15 residues long. CDR1 is SEHNR and CDR2 is FQNEAQ in the germline V gene (reference sequence). V shed 6 bases and J 6 bases; nucleotides not matched to a gene: 9. CDR3 bases: TGTGCCAGCAGACCGGCGGGGGGTAGAGCCGGGGAGCTGTTTTTT. Amino acids: CASRPAGGRAGELFF. The variable domain in full, with the rest retrieved from reference TRBV7-9 and TRBJ2-2, is DTGVSQNPRHKITKRGQNVTFRCDPISEHNRLYWYRQTLGQGPEFLTYFQNEAQLEKSRLLSDRFSAERPKGSFSTLEIQRTEQGDSAMYLCASRPAGGRAGELFFGEGSRLTVL.

This sequence joins TRBV7-3 and TRBJ1-2, with D hard to call. The CDR3 spans 14 residues. The V and J ends lost 1 base and 0 bases respectively, with 6 bases between them. Germline-derived CDR1 and CDR2 are SGHTA and FQGTGA. The CDR3 nucleotides are TGTGCCAGCAGCTTAAACCCCGCTAACTATGGCTACACCTTC. It encodes CASSLNPANYGYTF.

The chain has TRBV9 and TRBJ2-2, with TRBD2 matching 7 bases. J gave up 0 bases and V 4 bases, and 3 bases lay outside the gene matches. The CDR3 totals 15 residues. Germline V gene lookup returns CDR1 SGDLS and CDR2 YYNGEE. The CDR3 protein is CASSSSGANTGELFF. The CDR3 DNA follows: TGTGCCAGCAGCTCTAGCGGAGCGAACACCGGGGAGCTGTTTTTT.

The chain joins TRBV5-6 to TRBJ2-3, with D possibly matching TRBD1 (6 bases). Germline loops: CDR1 SGHDT, CDR2 YYEEEE. The CDR3 is made up of 16 amino acids. Trimming took 5 bases from V and 1 from J, leaving 17 bases between them. CDR3: CASSPLQGWGTDTQYF. The DNA for the CDR3 is TGTGCCAGCAGTCCGTTACAGGGCTGGGGCACAGATACGCAGTATTTT.

This clone was seen once. The genes are TRBV19 and TRBJ1-2, with 7 bases matching TRBD1. With V trimmed by 5 bases and J by 4 bases, 10 bases remained unmatched. This CDR3 region has 15 residues. Germline CDR1 and CDR2: LNHDA and SQIVND (reference sequence). CDR3 coding DNA: TGTGCCAGTAGTGCGCAGGGGGGGCGCGCCTATGGCTACACCTTC. This translates into CASSAQGGRAYGYTF.

CDR3 in amino acids: CASSLGLAGDQETQYF. The CDR3 nucleotides are TGTGCCAGCAGTTTGGGGCTAGCGGGAGACCAAGAGACCCAGTACTTC. V is TRBV28 and J is TRBJ2-5, with 10 positions matching TRBD2. From germline, CDR1 is MDHEN and CDR2 SYDVKM. The V and J ends lost 3 bases and 0 bases, in that order; junction bases with no gene match: 4. CDR3 length equals 16 residues.

This chain uses TRBV3-1 (or the pseudogene TRBV3-2) with TRBJ2-7; D is undetermined. Germline V lookup: CDR1 LGHDT, CDR2 YNNKEL (reference sequence). The V end was cut by 3 bases, the J end by 5 bases, with 8 bases between. The CDR3 runs to 12 residues. CDR3 DNA: TGTGCCAGCAGCCAGCCTGGGAACGAGCAGTACTTC. This sequence encodes CASSQPGNEQYF.

The chain links TRBV7-9 to TRBJ1-1; unclear D gene. Per germline, CDR1 SEHNR and CDR2 FQNEAQ (reference sequence). The CDR3 sequence is 12 residues long. The ends were cut back, 3 bases at V and 7 bases at J, with 9 bases in the middle. The CDR3 reads CASSFQGVEAFF. CDR3 DNA sequence: TGTGCCAGCAGCTTTCAAGGAGTTGAAGCTTTCTTT.

The chain uses TRBV27 and TRBJ2-7, with D possibly TRBD1 on 5 matching bases. Germline CDR1 is MNHEY and CDR2 is SMNVEV (reference sequence). V gave up 4 bases and J gave up 2 bases, with 12 bases separating them. CDR3 size: 14 residues. The chain's CDR3 is CASSWTLGPYEQYF. The CDR3 DNA is TGTGCCAGCAGTTGGACACTGGGCCCCTACGAGCAGTACTTC.

V is TRBV18 and J is TRBJ1-1; D not certain. V was shortened by 0 bases and J by 9 bases, with 14 bases between the two germline ends. Germline V lookup: CDR1 KGHSH, CDR2 LQKENI. The CDR3 is made up of 14 amino acids. The CDR3 DNA is TGTGCCAGCTCACCACCGTCACAGACGACACAAGCTTTCTTT. Protein: CASSPPSQTTQAFF.

This sequence joins TRBV19 and TRBJ1-5, with TRBD1 matching over 10 bases. Germline V gene lookup returns CDR1 LNHDA and CDR2 SQIVND (reference sequence). The CDR3 is 16 residues long. The trim removed 4 bases at V and 5 bases at J, leaving 8 bases unmatched. The CDR3 spells CASSTRRQGADQPQHF. CDR3 bases: TGTGCCAGTAGTACCCGGCGACAGGGGGCGGATCAGCCCCAGCATTTT.

This rearrangement joins TRBV5-1 to TRBJ1-3; possibly TRBD1 for D (6 bases). The ends were cut back, 0 bases at V and 4 bases at J, with 14 bases in the middle. In germline, CDR1 is SGHRS, CDR2 YFSETQ. The CDR3 contains 16 residues. The CDR3 sequence: CASSLGPPGAGNTIYF. CDR3 nucleotides: TGCGCCAGCAGCTTGGGCCCCCCAGGGGCAGGAAACACCATATATTTT.